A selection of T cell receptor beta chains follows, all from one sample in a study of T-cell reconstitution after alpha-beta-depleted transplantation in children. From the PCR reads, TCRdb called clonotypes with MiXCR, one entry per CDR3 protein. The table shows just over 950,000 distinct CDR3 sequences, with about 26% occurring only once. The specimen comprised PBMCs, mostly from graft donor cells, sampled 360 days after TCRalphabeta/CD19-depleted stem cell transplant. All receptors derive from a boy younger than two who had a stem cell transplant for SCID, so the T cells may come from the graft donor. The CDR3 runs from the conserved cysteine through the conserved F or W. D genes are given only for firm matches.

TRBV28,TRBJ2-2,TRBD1,CAARDRGANTGELFF
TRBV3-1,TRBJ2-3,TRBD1,CASSPGQVISDTQYF
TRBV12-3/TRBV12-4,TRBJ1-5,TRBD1,CASSLWDRLSNQPQHF
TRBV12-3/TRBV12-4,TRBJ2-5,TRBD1,CASSLIGTGKETQYF
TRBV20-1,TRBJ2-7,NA,CSARFTDSPYEQYF
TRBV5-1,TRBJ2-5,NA,CASSLGSRTQETQYF
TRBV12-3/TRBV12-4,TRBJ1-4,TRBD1,CASSRQGTNEKLFF
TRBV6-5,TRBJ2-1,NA,CASSYVRGPYNEQFF
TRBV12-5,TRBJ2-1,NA,CASGLETKLAARSYNEQFF
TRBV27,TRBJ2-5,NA,CASSGGYDFETQYF
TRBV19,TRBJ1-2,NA,CASSAPGRNYGYTF
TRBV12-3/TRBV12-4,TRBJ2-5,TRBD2,CASRPGGKETQYF
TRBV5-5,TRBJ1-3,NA,CASSWGSRAGNTIYF
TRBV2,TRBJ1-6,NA,CASRVRKNSPLHF
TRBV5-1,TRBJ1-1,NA,CASSAYWGTEAFF
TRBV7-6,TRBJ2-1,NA,CASSWGAPYDNEQFF
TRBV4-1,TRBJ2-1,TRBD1,CASSQVRQGDEQFF
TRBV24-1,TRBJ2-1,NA,CATSDQGTPGYNEQFF